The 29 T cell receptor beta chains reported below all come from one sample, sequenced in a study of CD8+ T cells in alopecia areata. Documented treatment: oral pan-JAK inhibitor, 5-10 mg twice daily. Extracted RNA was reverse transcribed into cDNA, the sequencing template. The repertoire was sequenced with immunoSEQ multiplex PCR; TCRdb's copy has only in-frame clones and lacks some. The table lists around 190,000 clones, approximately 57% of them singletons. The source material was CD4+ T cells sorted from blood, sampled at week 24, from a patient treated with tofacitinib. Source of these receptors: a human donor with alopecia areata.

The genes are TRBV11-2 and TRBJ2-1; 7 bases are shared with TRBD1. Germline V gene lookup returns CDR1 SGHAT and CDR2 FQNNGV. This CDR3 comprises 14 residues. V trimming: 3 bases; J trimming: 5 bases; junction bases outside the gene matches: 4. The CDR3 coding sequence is TGTGCCAGCAGCTTCGACAGGGTTAACAATGAGCAGTTCTTC. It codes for CASSFDRVNNEQFF.

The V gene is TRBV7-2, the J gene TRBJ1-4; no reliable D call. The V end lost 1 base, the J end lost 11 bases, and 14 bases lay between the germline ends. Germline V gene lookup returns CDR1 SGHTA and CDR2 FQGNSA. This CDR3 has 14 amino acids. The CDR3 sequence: CASSLDLGVGKLFF. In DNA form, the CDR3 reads TGTGCCAGCAGCTTAGATCTCGGTGTGGGGAAACTGTTTTTT.

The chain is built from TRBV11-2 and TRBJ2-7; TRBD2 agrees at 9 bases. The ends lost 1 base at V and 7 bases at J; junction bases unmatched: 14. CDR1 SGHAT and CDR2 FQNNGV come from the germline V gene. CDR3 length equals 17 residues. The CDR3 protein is CASSLVLLAGLPQEQYF. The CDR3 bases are TGTGCCAGCAGCTTAGTTTTACTAGCGGGCCTCCCCCAGGAGCAGTACTTC.

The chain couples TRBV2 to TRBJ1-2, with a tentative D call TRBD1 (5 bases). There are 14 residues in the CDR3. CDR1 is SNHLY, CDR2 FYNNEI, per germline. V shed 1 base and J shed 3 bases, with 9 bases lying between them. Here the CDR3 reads CASSEEGPYYGYTF. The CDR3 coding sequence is TGTGCCAGCAGTGAAGAGGGACCCTACTATGGCTACACCTTC.

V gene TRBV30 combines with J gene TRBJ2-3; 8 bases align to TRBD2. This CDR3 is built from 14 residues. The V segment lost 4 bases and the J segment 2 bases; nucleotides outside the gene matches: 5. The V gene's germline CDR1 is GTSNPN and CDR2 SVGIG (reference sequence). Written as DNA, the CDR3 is TGTGCCTGGAATCCGGGACTAGTCACAGATACGCAGTATTTT. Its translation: CAWNPGLVTDTQYF.

CDR3 DNA sequence: TGCAGCGTTGAAGAGTTTCCGAACACTGAAGCTTTCTTT. Translation: CSVEEFPNTEAFF. The chain carries TRBV29-1 and TRBJ1-1; no reliable D call. V lost 0 bases and J 1 base, leaving 6 bases between the germline ends. This CDR3 contains 13 residues. The germline V gene encodes CDR1 SQVTM and CDR2 ANQGSEA.

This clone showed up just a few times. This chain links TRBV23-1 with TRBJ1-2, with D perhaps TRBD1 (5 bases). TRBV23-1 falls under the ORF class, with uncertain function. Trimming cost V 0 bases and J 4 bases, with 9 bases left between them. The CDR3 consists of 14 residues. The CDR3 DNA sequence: TGCGCCAGCAGTCAATCGCAGGGAATCTATGGCTACACCTTC. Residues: CASSQSQGIYGYTF.

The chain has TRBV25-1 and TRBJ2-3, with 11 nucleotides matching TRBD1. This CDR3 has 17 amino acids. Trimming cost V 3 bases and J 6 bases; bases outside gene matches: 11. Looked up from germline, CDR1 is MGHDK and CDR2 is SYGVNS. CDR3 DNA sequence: TGTGCCAGCAGTGATTCGCCCACGGACAGGGGGCCGGATACGCAGTATTTT. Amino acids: CASSDSPTDRGPDTQYF. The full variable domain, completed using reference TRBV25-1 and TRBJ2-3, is EADIYQTPRYLVIGTGKKITLECSQTMGHDKMYWYQQDPGMELHLIHYSYGVNSTEKGDLSSESTVSRIRTEHFPLTLESARPSHTSQYLCASSDSPTDRGPDTQYFGPGTRLTVL.

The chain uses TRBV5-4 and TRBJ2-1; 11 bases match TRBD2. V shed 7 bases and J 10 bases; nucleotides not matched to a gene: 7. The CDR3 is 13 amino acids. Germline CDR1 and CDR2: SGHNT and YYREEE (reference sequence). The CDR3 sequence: CASGQTSGVEQFF. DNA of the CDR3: TGTGCCAGCGGCCAGACTAGCGGGGTCGAGCAGTTCTTC.

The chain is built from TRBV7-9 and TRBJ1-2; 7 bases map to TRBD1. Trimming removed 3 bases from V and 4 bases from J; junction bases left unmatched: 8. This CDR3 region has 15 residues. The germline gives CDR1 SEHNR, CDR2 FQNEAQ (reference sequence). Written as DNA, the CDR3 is TGTGCCAGCAGCTTCGCCCGGACAGGACCCTATGGCTACACCTTC. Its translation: CASSFARTGPYGYTF.

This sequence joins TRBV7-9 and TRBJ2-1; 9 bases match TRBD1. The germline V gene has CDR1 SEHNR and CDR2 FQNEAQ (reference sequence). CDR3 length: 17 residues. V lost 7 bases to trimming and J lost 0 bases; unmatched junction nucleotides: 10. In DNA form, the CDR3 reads TGTGCCAGCACCCTCAAGGGGACAGGGAGCTCCTACAATGAGCAGTTCTTC. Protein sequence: CASTLKGTGSSYNEQFF. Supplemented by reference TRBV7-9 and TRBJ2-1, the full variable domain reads DTGVSQNPRHKITKRGQNVTFRCDPISEHNRLYWYRQTLGQGPEFLTYFQNEAQLEKSRLLSDRFSAERPKGSFSTLEIQRTEQGDSAMYLCASTLKGTGSSYNEQFFGPGTRLTVL.

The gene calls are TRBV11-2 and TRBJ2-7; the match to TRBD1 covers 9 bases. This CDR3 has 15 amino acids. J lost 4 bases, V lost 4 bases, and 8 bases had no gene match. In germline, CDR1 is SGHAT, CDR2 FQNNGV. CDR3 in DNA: TGTGCCAGCAGCTCTATCCGGGACAGGGTTTACGAGCAGTACTTC. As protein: CASSSIRDRVYEQYF.

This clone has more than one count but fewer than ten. The CDR3 bases are TGTGCCAGCAGCTTAGCGTCGCTAAGCGGTGAGCAGTTCTTC. Translated, it gives CASSLASLSGEQFF. The chain has TRBV7-2 and TRBJ2-1, with D perhaps TRBD2 (5 bases). Germline V lookup: CDR1 SGHTA, CDR2 FQGNSA. The CDR3 covers 14 residues. Trimming removed 0 bases from V and 9 bases from J, with 12 bases in between.

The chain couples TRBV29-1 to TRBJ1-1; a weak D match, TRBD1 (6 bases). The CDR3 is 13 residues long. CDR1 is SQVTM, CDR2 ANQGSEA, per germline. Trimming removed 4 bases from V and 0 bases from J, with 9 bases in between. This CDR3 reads CSVARDMNTEAFF. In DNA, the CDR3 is TGCAGCGTTGCACGGGACATGAACACTGAAGCTTTCTTT.

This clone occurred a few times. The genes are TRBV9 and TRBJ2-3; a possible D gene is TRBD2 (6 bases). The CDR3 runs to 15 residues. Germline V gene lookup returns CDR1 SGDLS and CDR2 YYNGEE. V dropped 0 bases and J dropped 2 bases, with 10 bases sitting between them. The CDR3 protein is CASSVAAGYTDTQYF. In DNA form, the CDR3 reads TGTGCCAGCAGCGTAGCCGCGGGGTACACAGATACGCAGTATTTT.

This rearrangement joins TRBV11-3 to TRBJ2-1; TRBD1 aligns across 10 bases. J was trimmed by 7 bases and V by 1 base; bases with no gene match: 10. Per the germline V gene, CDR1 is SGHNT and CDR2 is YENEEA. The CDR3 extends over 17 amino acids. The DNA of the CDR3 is TGTGCCAGCAGCTTAGCCCTGGGACAGGGGATAGTTAATGAGCAGTTCTTC. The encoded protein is CASSLALGQGIVNEQFF.

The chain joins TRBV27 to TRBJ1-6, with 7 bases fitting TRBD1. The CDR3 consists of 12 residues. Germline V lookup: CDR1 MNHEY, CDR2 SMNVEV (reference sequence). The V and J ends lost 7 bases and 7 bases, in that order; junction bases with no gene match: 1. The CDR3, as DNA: TGTGCCAGCAAACAGGGGAATTCACCCCTCCACTTT. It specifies CASKQGNSPLHF.

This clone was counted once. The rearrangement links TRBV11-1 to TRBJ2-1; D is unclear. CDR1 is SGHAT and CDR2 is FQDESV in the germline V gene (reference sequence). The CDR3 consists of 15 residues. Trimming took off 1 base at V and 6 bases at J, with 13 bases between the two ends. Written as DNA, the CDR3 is TGTGCCAGCAGCTTAGGAGAGGACGCATTCAATGAGCAGTTCTTC. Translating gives CASSLGEDAFNEQFF.

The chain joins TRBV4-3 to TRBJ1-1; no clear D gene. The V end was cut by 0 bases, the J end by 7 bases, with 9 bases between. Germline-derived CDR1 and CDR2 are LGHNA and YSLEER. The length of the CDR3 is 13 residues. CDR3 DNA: TGCGCCAGCAGCCAAGATCCCCGTTTTGAAGCTTTCTTT. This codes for CASSQDPRFEAFF.

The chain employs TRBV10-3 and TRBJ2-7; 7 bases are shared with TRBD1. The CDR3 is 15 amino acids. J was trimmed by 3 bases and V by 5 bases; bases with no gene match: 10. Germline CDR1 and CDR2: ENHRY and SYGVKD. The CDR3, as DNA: TGTGCCATCAGTCCAATGGGACAGATGAGCTACGAGCAGTACTTC. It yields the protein CAISPMGQMSYEQYF.

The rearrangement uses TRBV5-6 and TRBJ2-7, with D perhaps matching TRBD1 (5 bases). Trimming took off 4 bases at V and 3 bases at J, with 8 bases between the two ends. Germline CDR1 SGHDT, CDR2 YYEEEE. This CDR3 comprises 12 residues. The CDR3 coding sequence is TGTGCCAGCAGCCGACAGCTCTACGAGCAGTACTTC. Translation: CASSRQLYEQYF.

CDR3 in amino acids: CASSQVFGDQPQHF. The CDR3 DNA follows: TGCGCCAGCAGCCAAGTGTTTGGGGATCAGCCCCAGCATTTT. The V and J genes are TRBV4-3 and TRBJ1-5; D gene uncertain. The V gene's germline CDR1 is LGHNA and CDR2 YSLEER. Trimming shortened V by 1 base and J by 5 bases, and 9 bases separated the two germline ends. The CDR3 loop spans 14 amino acids.

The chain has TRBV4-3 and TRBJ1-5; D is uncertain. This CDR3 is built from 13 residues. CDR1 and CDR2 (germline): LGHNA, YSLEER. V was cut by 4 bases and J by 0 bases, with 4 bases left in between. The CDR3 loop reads CASSRNSNQPQHF. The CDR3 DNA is TGCGCCAGCAGCCGGAATAGCAATCAGCCCCAGCATTTT.

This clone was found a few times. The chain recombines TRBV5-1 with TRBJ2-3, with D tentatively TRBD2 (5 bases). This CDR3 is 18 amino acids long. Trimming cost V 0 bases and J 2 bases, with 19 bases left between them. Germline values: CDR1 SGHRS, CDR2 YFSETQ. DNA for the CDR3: TGCGCCAGCAGCTTGGCAGGCTCGGGAATACCCCCCACAGATACGCAGTATTTT. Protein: CASSLAGSGIPPTDTQYF.

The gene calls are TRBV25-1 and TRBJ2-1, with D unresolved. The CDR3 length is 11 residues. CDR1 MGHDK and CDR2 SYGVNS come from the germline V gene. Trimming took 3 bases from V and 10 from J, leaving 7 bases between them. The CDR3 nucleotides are TGTGCCAGCAGTGAGGTATCCGAGCAGTTCTTC. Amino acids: CASSEVSEQFF.

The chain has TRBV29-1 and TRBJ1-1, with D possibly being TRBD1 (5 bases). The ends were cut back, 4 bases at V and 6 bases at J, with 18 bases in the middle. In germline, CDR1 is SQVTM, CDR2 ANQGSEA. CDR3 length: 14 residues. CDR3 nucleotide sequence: TGCAGCGTTGGGACCGGGGGGTATTCCGCTGAAGCTTTCTTT. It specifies CSVGTGGYSAEAFF.

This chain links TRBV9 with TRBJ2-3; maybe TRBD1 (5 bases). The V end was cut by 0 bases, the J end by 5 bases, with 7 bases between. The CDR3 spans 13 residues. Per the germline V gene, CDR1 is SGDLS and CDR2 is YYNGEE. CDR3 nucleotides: TGTGCCAGCAGCGTAGTGGGGCGAGATACGCAGTATTTT. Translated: CASSVVGRDTQYF.

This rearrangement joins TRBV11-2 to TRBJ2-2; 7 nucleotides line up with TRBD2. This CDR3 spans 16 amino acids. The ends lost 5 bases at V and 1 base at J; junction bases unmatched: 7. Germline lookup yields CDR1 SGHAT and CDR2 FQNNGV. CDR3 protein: CASSTLGGVNTGELFF. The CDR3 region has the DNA TGTGCCAGCAGCACCTTGGGAGGGGTGAACACCGGGGAGCTGTTTTTT.

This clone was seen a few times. The CDR3 loop reads CSVLIDSYNEQFF. CDR3 bases: TGCAGCGTTTTGATAGACTCCTACAATGAGCAGTTCTTC. The V and J genes are TRBV29-1 and TRBJ2-1; D call uncertain. This CDR3 is 13 amino acids long. Trimming shortened V by 5 bases and J by 0 bases, and 8 bases separated the two germline ends. Germline CDR1 and CDR2: SQVTM and ANQGSEA.